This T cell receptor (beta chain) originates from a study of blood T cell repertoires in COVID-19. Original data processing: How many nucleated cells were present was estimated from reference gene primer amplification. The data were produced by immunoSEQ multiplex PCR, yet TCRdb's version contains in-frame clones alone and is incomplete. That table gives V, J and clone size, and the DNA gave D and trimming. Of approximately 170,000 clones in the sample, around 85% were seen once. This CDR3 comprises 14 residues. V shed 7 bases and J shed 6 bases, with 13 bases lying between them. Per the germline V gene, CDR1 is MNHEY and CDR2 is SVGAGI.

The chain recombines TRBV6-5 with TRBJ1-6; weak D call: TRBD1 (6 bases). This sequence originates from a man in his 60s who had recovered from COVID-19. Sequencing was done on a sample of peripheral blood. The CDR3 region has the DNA TGTGCCAGCAATCACAGGGATTCTAATTCACCCCTCCACTTT. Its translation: CASNHRDSNSPLHF.